The clone carrying this T cell receptor (beta chain) was picked up a small number of times. Its antigen is not known. An approximately 210 ng quantity of DNA, around 30,000 T cell genomes, went into the sorted-subset replicate PCRs. Sequencing was performed with immunoSEQ multiplex PCR; in TCRdb, only in-frame clones are kept and a portion is missing. Among about 680,000 clones, 55% to 85% were seen once, and the ten largest hold around 2%. This entry is derived from a study of shared clonotypes between healthy human individuals. Study conclusions and caveats: Rarefaction indicated that sorted-subset sequencing remained incomplete although depth was large. Roughly 5% of naive CD4 clonotypes were shared across four donors.

The CDR3 runs 16 residues. The germline gives CDR1 LNHNV, CDR2 YYDKDF (reference sequence). Trimming pared 8 bases from V and 4 bases from J, leaving 21 bases between. A CD45RA-negative memory subset and a CD45RA+ naive subset were separated from the CD4+ cells. The TCR sequence derives from a young woman in good health. The V gene is TRBV15, the J gene TRBJ2-1, with D tentatively TRBD2 (6 bases). The sequencing input was memory CD4+ T cells sorted from blood. Noted subset: CD45RA-negative fraction. The CDR3 region has the DNA TGTGCCACCGGAAAACCCGGGACTCGAAAATACAATGAGCAGTTCTTC. It codes for CATGKPGTRKYNEQFF.